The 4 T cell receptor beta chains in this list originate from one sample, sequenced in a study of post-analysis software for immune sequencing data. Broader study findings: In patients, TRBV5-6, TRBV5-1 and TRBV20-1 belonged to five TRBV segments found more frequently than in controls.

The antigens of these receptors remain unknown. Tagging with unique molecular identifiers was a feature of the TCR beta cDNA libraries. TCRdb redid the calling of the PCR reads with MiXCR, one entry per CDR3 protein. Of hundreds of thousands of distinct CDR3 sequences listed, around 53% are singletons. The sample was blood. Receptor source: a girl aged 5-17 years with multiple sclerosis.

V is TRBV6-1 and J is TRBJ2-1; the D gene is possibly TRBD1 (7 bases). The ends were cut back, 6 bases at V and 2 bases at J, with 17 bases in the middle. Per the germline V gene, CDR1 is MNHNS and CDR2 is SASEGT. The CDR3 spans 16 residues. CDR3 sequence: CASRPGQGGTYNEQFF. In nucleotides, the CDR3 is TGTGCCAGCAGGCCCGGGCAGGGGGGAACCTACAATGAGCAGTTCTTC.

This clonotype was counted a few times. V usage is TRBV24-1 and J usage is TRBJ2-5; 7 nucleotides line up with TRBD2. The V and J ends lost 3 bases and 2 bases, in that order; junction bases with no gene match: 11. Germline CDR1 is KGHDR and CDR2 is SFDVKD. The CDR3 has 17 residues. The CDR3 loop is CATSDRSRPGGQETQYF. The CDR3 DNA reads TGTGCCACCAGTGATCGGTCTCGGCCGGGAGGACAAGAGACCCAGTACTTC.

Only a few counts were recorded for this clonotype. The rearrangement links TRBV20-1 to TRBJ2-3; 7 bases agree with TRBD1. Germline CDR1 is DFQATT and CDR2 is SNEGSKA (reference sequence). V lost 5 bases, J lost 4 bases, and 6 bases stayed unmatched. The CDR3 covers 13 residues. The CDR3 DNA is TGCAGTGCTGATGGGACAGCCCCAGATACGCAGTATTTT. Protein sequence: CSADGTAPDTQYF.

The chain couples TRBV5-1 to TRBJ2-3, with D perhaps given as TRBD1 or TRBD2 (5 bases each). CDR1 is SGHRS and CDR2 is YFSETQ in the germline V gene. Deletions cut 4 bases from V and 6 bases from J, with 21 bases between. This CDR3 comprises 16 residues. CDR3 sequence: CASSIPTGRQGDTQYF. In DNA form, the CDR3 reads TGCGCCAGCAGCATCCCAACGGGGCGCCAAGGGGATACGCAGTATTTT.